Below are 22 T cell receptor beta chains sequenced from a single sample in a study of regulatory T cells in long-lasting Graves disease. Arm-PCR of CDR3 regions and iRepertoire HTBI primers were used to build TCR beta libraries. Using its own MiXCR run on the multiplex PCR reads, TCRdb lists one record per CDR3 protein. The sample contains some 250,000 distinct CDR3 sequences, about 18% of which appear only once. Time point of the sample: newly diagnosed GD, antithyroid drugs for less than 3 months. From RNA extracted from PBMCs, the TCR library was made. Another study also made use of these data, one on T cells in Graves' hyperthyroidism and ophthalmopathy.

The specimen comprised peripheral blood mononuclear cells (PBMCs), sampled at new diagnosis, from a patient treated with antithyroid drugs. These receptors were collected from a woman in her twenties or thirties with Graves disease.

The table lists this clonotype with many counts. The CDR3 loop reads CASSSQGVRAEAFF. CDR3 coding DNA: TGTGCCAGCTCGAGCCAGGGGGTTCGCGCTGAAGCTTTCTTT. The rearrangement links TRBV6-1 to TRBJ1-1; TRBD1 agrees at 7 bases. CDR3 length equals 14 residues. CDR1 and CDR2 from the germline V gene are MNHNS and SASEGT. The junction had 12 bases not matched to a gene; V was cut back by 8 bases and J by 6 bases.

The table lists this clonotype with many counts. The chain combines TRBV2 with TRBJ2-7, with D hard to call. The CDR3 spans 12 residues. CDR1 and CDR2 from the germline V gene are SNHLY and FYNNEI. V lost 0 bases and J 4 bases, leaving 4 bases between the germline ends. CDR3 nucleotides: TGTGCCAGCAGTGAAGCGGGATACGAGCAGTACTTC. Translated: CASSEAGYEQYF.

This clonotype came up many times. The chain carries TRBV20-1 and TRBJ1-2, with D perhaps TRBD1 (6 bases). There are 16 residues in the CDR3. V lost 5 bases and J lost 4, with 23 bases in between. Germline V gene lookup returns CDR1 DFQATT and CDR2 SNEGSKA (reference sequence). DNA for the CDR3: TGCAGTGCTGGCCCGAATTGGGACACGCAGGGCTATGGCTACACCTTC. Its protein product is CSAGPNWDTQGYGYTF.

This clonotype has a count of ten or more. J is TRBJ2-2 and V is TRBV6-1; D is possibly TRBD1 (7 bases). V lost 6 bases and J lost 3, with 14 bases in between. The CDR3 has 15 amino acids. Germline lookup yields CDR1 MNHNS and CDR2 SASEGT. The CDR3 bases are TGTGCCAGCAGGGAGGGGGCATCGGACACCGGGGAGCTGTTTTTT. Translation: CASREGASDTGELFF.

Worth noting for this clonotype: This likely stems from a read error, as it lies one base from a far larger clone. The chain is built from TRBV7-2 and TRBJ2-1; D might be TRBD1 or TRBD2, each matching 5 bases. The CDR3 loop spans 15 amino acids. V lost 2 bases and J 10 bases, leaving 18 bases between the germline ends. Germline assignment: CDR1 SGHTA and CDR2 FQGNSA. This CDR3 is CASSLFSREQYEQFF. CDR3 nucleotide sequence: TGTGCCAGCAGCTTATTCAGCAGGGAGCAGTACGAGCAGTTCTTC.

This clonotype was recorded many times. CDR3 nucleotides: TGTGCCAGCAGCTTAGACCCCATGAACACTGAAGCTTTCTTT. This translates into CASSLDPMNTEAFF. The chain has TRBV7-8 and TRBJ1-1; D gene ambiguous. The CDR3 has 14 amino acids. Germline CDR1 SGHVS, CDR2 FQNEAQ. The V and J ends lost 1 base and 0 bases respectively, with 6 bases between them.

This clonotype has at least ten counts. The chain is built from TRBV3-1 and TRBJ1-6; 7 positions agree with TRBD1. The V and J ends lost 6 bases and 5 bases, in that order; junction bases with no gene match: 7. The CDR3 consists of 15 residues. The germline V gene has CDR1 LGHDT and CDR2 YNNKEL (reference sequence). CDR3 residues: CASRTDRAHNSPLHF. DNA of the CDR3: TGTGCCAGCAGGACCGACAGGGCTCATAATTCACCCCTCCACTTT.

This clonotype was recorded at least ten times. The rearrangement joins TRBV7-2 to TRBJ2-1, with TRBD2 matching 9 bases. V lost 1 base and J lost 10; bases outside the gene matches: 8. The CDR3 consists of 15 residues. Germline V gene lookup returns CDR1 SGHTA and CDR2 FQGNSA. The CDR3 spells CASSLVVQRGVEQFF. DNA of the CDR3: TGTGCCAGCAGCTTAGTGGTTCAGCGGGGGGTAGAGCAGTTCTTC.

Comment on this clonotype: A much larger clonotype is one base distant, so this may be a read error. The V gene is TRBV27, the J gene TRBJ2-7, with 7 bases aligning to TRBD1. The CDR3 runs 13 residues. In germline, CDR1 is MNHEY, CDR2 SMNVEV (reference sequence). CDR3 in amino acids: CASSLGQFDEQHF. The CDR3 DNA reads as TGTGCCAGCAGTTTGGGACAGTTCGACGAGCAGCACTTC.

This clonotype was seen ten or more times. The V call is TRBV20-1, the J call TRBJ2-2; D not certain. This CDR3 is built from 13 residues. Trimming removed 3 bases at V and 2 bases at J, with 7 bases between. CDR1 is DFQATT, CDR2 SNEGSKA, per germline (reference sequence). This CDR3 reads CSASPTNTGELFF. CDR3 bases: TGCAGTGCTAGTCCCACCAACACCGGGGAGCTGTTTTTT.

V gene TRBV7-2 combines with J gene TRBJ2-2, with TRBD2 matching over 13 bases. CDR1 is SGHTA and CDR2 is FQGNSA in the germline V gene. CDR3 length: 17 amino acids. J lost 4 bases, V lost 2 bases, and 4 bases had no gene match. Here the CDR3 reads CASSLMGLAGPTGELFF. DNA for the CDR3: TGTGCCAGCAGCTTAATGGGACTAGCGGGGCCCACCGGGGAGCTGTTTTTT.

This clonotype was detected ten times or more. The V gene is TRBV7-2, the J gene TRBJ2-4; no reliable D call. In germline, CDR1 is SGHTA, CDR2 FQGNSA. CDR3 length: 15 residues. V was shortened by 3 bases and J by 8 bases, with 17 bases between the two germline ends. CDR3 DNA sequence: TGTGCCAGCAGCTTTCAGGCCGGTATGGAGTACATTCAGTACTTC. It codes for CASSFQAGMEYIQYF.

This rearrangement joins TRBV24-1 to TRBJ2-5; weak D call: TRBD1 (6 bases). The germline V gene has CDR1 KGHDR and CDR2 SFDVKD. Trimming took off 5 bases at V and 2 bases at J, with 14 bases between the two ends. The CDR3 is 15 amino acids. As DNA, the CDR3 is TGTGCCACCAGTGGGACAGACAGCATACAAGAGACCCAGTACTTC. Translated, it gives CATSGTDSIQETQYF.

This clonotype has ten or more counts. In nucleotides, the CDR3 is TGTGCCAGCAGCTTAGATCCAAACATCGGAGCTTTCTTT. It translates to CASSLDPNIGAFF. The chain employs TRBV11-2 and TRBJ1-1, with D hard to call. The CDR3 extends over 13 amino acids. CDR1 SGHAT and CDR2 FQNNGV come from the germline V gene. Trimming took 0 bases from V and 10 from J, leaving 12 bases between them. The full variable domain, in which reference TRBV11-2 and TRBJ1-1 provide the parts outside the CDR3, is EAGVAQSPRYKIIEKRQSVAFWCNPISGHATLYWYQQILGQGPKLLIQFQNNGVVDDSQLPKDRFSAERLKGVDSTLKIQPAKLEDSAVYLCASSLDPNIGAFFGQGTRLTVV.

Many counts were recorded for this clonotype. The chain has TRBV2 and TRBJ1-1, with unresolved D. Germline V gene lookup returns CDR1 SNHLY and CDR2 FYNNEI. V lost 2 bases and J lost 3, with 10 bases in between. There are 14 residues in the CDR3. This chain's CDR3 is CASSERQVHTEAFF. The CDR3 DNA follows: TGTGCCAGCAGTGAAAGGCAGGTCCACACTGAAGCTTTCTTT. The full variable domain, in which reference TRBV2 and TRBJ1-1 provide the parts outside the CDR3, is EPEVTQTPSHQVTQMGQEVILRCVPISNHLYFYWYRQILGQKVEFLVSFYNNEISEKSEIFDDQFSVERPDGSNFTLKIRSTKLEDSAMYFCASSERQVHTEAFFGQGTRLTVV.

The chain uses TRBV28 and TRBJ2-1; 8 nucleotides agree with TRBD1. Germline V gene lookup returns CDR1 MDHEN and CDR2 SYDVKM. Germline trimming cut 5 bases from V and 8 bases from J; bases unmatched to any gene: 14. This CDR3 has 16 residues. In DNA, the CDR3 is TGTGCCAGCAGTGCCTACACCGGAGGGACAGGCGATGAGCAGTTCTTC. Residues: CASSAYTGGTGDEQFF.

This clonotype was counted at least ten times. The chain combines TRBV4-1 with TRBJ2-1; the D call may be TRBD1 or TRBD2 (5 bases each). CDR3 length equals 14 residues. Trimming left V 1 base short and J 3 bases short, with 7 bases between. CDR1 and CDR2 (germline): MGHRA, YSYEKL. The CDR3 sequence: CASSQGGYYNEQFF. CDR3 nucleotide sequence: TGCGCCAGCAGCCAAGGGGGGTACTACAATGAGCAGTTCTTC.

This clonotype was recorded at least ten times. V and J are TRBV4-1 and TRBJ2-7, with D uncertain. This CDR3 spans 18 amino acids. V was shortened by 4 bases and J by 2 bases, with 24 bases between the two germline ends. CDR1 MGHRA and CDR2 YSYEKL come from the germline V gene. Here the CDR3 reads CASSPLVAAVGIPYEQYF. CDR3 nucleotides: TGCGCCAGCAGCCCATTAGTCGCTGCAGTGGGGATCCCCTACGAGCAGTACTTC.

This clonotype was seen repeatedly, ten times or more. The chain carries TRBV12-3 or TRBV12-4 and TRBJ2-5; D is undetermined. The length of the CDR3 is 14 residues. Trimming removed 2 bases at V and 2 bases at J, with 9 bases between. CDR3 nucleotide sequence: TGTGCCAGCAGTTTATCCCGGATACAAGAGACCCAGTACTTC. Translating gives CASSLSRIQETQYF.

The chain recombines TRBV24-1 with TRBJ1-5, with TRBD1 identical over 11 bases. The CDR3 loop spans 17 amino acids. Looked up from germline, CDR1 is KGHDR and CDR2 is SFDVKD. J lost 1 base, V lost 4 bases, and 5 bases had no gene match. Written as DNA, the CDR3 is TGTGCCACCAGTGACCCGGGACAGGGGGAGAGCAATCAGCCCCAGCATTTT. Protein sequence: CATSDPGQGESNQPQHF.

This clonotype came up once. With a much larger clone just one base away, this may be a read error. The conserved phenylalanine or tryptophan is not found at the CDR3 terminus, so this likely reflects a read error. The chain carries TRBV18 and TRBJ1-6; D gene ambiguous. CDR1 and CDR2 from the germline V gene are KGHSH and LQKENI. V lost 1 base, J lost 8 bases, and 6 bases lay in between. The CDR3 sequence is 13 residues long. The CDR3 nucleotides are TGTGCCAGCTCACCACGAGTGGATTCACCCCTCCACTTA. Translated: CASSPRVDSPLHL.

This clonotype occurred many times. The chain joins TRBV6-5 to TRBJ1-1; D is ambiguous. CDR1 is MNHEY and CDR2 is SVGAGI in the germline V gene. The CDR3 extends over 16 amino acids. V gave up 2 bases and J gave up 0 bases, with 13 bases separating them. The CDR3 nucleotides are TGTGCCAGCAGTTACGAAAGGACGGATCTGAACACTGAAGCTTTCTTT. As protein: CASSYERTDLNTEAFF.